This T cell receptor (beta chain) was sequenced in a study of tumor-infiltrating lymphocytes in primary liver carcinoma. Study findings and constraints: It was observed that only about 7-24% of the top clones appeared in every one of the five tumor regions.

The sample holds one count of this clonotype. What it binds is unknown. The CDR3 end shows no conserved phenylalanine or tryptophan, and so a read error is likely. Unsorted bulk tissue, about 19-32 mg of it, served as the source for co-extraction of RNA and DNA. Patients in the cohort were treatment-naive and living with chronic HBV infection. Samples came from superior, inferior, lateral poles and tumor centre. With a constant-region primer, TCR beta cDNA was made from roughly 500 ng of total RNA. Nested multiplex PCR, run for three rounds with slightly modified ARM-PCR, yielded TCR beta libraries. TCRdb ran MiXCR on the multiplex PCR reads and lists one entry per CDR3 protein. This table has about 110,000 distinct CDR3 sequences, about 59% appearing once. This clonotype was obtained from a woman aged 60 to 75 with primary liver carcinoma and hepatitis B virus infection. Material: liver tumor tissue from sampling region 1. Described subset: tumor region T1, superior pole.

DNA of the CDR3: TGTGCCTGGAGGGCTAGCGGGAGGGAGACCCAGTACTCT. Translation: CAWRASGRETQYS. The genes are TRBV30 and TRBJ2-5, with 11 positions matching TRBD2. V was clipped by 3 bases and J by 5 bases; unmatched bases: 2. This CDR3 is 13 amino acids long. CDR1 and CDR2 from the germline V gene are GTSNPN and SVGIG (reference sequence).